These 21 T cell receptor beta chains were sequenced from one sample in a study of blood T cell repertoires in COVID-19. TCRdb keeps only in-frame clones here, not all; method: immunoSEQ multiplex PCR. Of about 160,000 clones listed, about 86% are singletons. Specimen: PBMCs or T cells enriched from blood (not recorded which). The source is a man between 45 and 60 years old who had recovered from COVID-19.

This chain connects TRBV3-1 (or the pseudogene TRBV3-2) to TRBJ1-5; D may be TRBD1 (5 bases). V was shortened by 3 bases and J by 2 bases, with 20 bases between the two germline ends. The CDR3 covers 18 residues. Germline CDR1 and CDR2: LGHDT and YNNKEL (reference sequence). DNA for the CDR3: TGTGCCAGCAGCCAGGCTGGGACCGCGGGAGGCGGCAATCAGCCCCAGCATTTT. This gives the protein CASSQAGTAGGGNQPQHF.

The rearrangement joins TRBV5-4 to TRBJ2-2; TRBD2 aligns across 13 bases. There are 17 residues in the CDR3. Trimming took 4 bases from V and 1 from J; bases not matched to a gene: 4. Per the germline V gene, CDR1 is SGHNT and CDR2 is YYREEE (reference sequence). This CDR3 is CASSGGLAGENTGELFF. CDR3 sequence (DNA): TGTGCCAGCAGCGGCGGACTAGCGGGGGAGAACACCGGGGAGCTGTTTTTT.

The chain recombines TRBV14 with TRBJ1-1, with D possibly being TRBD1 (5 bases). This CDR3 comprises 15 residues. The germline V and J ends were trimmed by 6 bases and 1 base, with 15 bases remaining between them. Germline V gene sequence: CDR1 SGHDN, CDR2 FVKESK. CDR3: CASSPPRQRNTEAFF. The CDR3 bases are TGTGCCAGCAGTCCACCGAGACAGAGGAACACTGAAGCTTTCTTT.

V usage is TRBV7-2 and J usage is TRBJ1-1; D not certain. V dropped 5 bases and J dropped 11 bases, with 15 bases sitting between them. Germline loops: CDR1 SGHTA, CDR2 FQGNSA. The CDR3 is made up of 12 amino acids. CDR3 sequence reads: CASSLPPSRAFF. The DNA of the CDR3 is TGTGCCAGCAGCCTCCCCCCGTCCCGGGCTTTCTTT.

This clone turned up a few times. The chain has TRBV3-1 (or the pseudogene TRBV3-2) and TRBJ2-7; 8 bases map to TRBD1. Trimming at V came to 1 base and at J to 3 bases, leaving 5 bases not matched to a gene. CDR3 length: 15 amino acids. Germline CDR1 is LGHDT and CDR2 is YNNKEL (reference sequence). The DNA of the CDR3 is TGTGCCAGCAGCCAAGCGGGACAGGTAAACTACGAGCAGTACTTC. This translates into CASSQAGQVNYEQYF.

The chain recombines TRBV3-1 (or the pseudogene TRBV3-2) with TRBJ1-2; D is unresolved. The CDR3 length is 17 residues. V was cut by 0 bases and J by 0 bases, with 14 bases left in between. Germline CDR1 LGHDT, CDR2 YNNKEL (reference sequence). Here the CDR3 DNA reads TGTGCCAGCAGCCAAGATCTGACTCACCCAGCTAACTATGGCTACACCTTC. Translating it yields CASSQDLTHPANYGYTF.

The CDR3 bases are TGTGCCAGCAGCTTAATTCGGTCGACAGTAAGCTCCTACGAGCAGTACTTC. It specifies CASSLIRSTVSSYEQYF. The chain carries TRBV7-9 and TRBJ2-7; D perhaps matches TRBD1 (5 bases). The germline gives CDR1 SEHNR, CDR2 FQNEAQ (reference sequence). V dropped 2 bases and J dropped 0 bases, with 17 bases sitting between them. This CDR3 spans 17 amino acids. Together with reference TRBV7-9 and TRBJ2-7, the CDR3 gives the full variable domain: DTGVSQNPRHKITKRGQNVTFRCDPISEHNRLYWYRQTLGQGPEFLTYFQNEAQLEKSRLLSDRFSAERPKGSFSTLEIQRTEQGDSAMYLCASSLIRSTVSSYEQYFGPGTRLTVT.

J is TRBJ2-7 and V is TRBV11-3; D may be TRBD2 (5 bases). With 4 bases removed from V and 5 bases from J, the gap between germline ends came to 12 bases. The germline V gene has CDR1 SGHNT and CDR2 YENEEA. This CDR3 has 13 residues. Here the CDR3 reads CASSSYGIDEQYF. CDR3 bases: TGTGCCAGCAGCTCCTACGGGATCGACGAGCAGTACTTC.

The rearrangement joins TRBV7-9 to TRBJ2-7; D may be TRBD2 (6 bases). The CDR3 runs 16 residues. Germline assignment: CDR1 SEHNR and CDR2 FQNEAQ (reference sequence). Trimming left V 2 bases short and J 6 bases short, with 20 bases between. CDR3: CASSLLEGPTHREQYF. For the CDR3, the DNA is TGTGCCAGCAGCTTACTGGAGGGCCCTACTCACCGCGAGCAGTACTTC.

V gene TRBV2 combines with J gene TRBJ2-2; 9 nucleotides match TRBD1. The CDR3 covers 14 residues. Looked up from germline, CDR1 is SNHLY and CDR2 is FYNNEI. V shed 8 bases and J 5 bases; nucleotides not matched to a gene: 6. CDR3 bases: TGTGCCAGCGGGAGAGACAGGGGGACCGGGGAGCTGTTTTTT. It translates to CASGRDRGTGELFF.

CDR3 in DNA: TGTGCCAGCAGCCACTTAACTGGAAACACCATATATTTT. It specifies CASSHLTGNTIYF. The chain employs TRBV5-8 and TRBJ1-3; D is unclear. The CDR3 sequence is 13 residues long. Germline V gene data show CDR1 as SGHTS and CDR2 as YDEGEE. Trimming took 4 bases from V and 2 from J, leaving 7 bases between them.

The CDR3 is CASSRSGGHTDTQYF. CDR3 nucleotides: TGTGCCAGCAGCCGAAGCGGGGGGCACACAGATACGCAGTATTTT. The V and J genes are TRBV5-4 and TRBJ2-3; 9 bases agree with TRBD2. With V trimmed by 4 bases and J by 2 bases, 5 bases remained unmatched. Germline lookup yields CDR1 SGHNT and CDR2 YYREEE (reference sequence). CDR3 length: 15 residues.

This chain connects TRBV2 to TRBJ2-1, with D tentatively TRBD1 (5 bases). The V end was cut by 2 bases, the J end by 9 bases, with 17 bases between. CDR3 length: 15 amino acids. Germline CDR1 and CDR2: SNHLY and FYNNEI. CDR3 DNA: TGTGCCAGCAGTGAATCCCCTGGCAGGGTAACTGAGCAGTTCTTC. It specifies CASSESPGRVTEQFF.

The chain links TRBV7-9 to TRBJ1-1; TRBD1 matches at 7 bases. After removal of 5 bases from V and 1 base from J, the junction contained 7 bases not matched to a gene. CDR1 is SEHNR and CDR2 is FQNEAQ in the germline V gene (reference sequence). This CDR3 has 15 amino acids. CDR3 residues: CASSPSGTANTEAFF. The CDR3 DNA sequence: TGTGCCAGCAGCCCGTCCGGGACAGCGAACACTGAAGCTTTCTTT. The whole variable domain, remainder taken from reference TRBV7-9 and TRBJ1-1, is DTGVSQNPRHKITKRGQNVTFRCDPISEHNRLYWYRQTLGQGPEFLTYFQNEAQLEKSRLLSDRFSAERPKGSFSTLEIQRTEQGDSAMYLCASSPSGTANTEAFFGQGTRLTVV.

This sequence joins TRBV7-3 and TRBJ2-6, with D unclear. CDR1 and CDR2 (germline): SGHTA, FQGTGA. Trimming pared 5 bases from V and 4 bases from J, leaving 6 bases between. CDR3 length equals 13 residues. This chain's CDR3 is CASSPSGANVLTF. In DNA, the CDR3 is TGTGCCAGCAGCCCGTCGGGGGCCAACGTCCTGACTTTC.

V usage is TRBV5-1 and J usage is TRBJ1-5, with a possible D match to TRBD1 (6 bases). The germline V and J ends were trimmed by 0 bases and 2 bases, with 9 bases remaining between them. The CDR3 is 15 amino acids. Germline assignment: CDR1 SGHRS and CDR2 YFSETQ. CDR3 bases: TGCGCCAGCAGCTTGGACCCAGGGGGCAATCAGCCCCAGCATTTT. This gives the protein CASSLDPGGNQPQHF.

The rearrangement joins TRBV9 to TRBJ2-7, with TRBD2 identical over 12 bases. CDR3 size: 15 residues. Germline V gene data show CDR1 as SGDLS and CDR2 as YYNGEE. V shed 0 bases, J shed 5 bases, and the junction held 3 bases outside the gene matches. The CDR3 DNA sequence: TGTGCCAGCAGCGTAGGGACTAGCGGGGTCAACGAGCAGTACTTC. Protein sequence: CASSVGTSGVNEQYF.

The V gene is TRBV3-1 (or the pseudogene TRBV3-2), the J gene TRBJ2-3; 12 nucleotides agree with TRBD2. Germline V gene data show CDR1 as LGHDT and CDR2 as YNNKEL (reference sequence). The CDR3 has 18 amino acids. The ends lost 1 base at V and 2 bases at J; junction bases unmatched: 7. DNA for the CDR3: TGTGCCAGCAGCCAAGTTGCGCTAGCGGGGGGGGACACAGATACGCAGTATTTT. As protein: CASSQVALAGGDTDTQYF.

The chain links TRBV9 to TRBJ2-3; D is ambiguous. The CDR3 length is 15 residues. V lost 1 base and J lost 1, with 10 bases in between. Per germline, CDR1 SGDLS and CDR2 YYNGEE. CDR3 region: CASSVNVQGTDTQYF. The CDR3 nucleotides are TGTGCCAGCAGCGTAAACGTGCAGGGCACAGATACGCAGTATTTT.

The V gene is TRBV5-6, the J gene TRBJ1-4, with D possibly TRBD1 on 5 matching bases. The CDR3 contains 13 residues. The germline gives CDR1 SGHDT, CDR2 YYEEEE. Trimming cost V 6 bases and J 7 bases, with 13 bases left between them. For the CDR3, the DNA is TGTGCCAGCACCCTACTGCAGGGTGAAAAACTGTTTTTT. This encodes CASTLLQGEKLFF.

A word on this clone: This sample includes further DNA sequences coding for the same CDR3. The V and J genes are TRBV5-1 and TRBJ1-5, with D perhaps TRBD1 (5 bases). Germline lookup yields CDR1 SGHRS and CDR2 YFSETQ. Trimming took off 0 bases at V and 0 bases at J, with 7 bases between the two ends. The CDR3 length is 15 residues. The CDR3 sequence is CASSLAGDSNQPQHF. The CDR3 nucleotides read TGCGCCAGCAGCTTGGCGGGGGATAGCAATCAGCCCCAGCATTTT.